This T cell receptor (beta chain) was found in a study of blood T cell repertoires in COVID-19. Turning to the study itself: Acute and convalescent COVID-19 specimens originated in the United States, Italy and Spain.

The trim removed 2 bases at V and 0 bases at J, leaving 12 bases unmatched. Germline V CDR1 and CDR2: LGHDT, YNNKEL (reference sequence). The CDR3 runs to 20 residues. Authors' data handling: Cell counts per sample came from amplifying reference gene primers. Produced via immunoSEQ multiplex PCR; TCRdb's table is partial and in-frame only. V and J calls and clone size come straight from that table; D and trimming were deduced from the DNA. This sample has roughly 14,000 clones, with 80% to 90% found just once. The TCR sequence derives from a man in his fifties with active COVID-19. The specimen was peripheral blood. V gene TRBV3-1 (or the pseudogene TRBV3-2) combines with J gene TRBJ2-1; 11 bases line up with TRBD1. The CDR3 sequence: CASSQRPGQGVKYSYNEQFF. The CDR3 DNA reads TGTGCCAGCAGCCAAAGGCCGGGACAGGGGGTCAAGTACTCCTACAATGAGCAGTTCTTC.